The rows below give T cell receptor beta chains drawn from one sample of a study of technical replicates of blood from a handful of donors. Assay: immunoSEQ multiplex PCR; the TCRdb copy retains only in-frame clones and omits some. The sample records roughly 100,000 clones, under 96% being singletons. Sequencing used T cells isolated from PBMCs. The receptors were gathered from a human donor in good health. CDR3s include the opening cysteine and the closing phenylalanine or tryptophan. The order of the fields is V gene, D gene, J gene, clone size, CDR3 protein, CDR3 DNA. The D gene is left open where the match is weak. Clone size is stated in some rows and not others, as once, few, many or a class when expanded.

TRBV4-1	NA	TRBJ1-2	NA	CASSQDPGYYGYTF	TGCGCCAGCAGCCAAGATCCGGGGTACTATGGCTACACCTTC
TRBV27	TRBD1	TRBJ1-2	NA	CASSSYSTGDRYGYTF	TGTGCCAGCAGTTCATACTCCACAGGGGATCGCTATGGCTACACCTTC
TRBV21-1	NA	TRBJ2-7	NA	CASSKNVDRAYEQYF	TGTGCCAGCAGCAAAAATGTGGACAGAGCCTACGAGCAGTACTTC
TRBV6-1	TRBD1	TRBJ1-1	NA	CASSRTGYMNTEAFF	TGTGCCAGCAGCAGGACAGGGTACATGAACACTGAAGCTTTCTTT
TRBV13	TRBD1	TRBJ2-7	NA	CASSSTGQYEQYF	TGTGCCAGCAGCTCGACAGGGCAATACGAGCAGTACTTC
TRBV27	NA	TRBJ1-6	NA	CASSSDRSPLHF	TGTGCCAGCAGTTCCGACAGGTCACCCCTCCACTTT
TRBV30	TRBD1	TRBJ2-2	NA	CAWRDRGRRTGELFF	TGTGCCTGGAGGGACAGGGGGCGAAGAACCGGGGAGCTGTTTTTT
TRBV2	NA	TRBJ2-2	once	CASSRRQTNTGELFF	TGTGCCAGCAGTAGACGACAGACGAACACCGGGGAGCTGTTTTTT
TRBV5-1	TRBD2	TRBJ2-1	NA	CASSFLAGESSYNEQFF	TGCGCCAGCAGCTTCCTAGCGGGAGAGAGCTCCTACAATGAGCAGTTCTTC
TRBV10-3	TRBD1	TRBJ2-7	NA	CAIRYGTGGYEQYF	TGTGCCATCAGATATGGGACAGGGGGCTACGAGCAGTACTTC
TRBV27	TRBD2	TRBJ2-2	NA	CASSFLAGDTGELFF	TGTGCCAGCAGTTTTCTAGCGGGAGACACCGGGGAGCTGTTTTTT
TRBV27	TRBD1	TRBJ2-7	NA	CASSLGGQGKHEQYF	TGTGCCAGCAGTTTGGGGGGACAGGGAAAACACGAGCAGTACTTC
TRBV7-9	NA	TRBJ2-5	once	CASSLSRRGRQETQYF	TGTGCCAGCAGCTTAAGTCGGCGGGGCAGACAAGAGACCCAGTACTTC
TRBV9	TRBD2	TRBJ2-3	NA	CASSQGLAGGNTQYF	TGTGCCAGCAGCCAGGGGCTAGCGGGAGGAAATACGCAGTATTTT
TRBV6-1	TRBD1	TRBJ1-3	NA	CASSDQTGGTGNTIYF	TGTGCCAGCAGTGACCAGACAGGGGGGACAGGAAACACCATATATTTT